The source of this TCR beta chain is a study of shared clonotypes between healthy human individuals (dated by TCRdb to about 2020). About the investigation overall: A few men and a couple of women, aged 18 to 49 years, made up the cohort. Blood TCR repertoires of several healthy adults were deeply sequenced to estimate repertoire size and the extent of clonotype sharing between individuals. Between about 0.8 and 9 billion PBMCs per donor were obtained by leukapheresis. For each donor, CD4 naive and CD4 memory were each given three plates, CD8 naive was given two plates, and CD8 memory was given one plate. To increase sequencing depth and limit assay-specific biases, different laboratories used diverse techniques to prepare libraries and sequence TCR repertoires. Here is what the overall study found, with its caveats: Pairwise subsampling led to the expectation that sequencing depth would affect the degree of clonotype sharing among donors. Higher generation probabilities were observed for clonotypes shared by all four sorted-subset donors than for non-shared clonotypes. Across four donors, 5% to 6% of naive CD4, roughly 3.5% of naive CD8, 2.3% of memory CD4, and under 0.45% of memory CD8 clonotypes were shared. Even with the large sequencing depth, rarefaction of the sorted-subset datasets indicated that sequencing was incomplete. Because the study included a small number of donors, the genetic and exposure-history diversity represented was limited. Larger estimated clonotype richness was generally found for naive subsets than for memory subsets. Only blood was sampled, and tissue TCR repertoires likely differ from those in blood.

Using the deep immunoSEQ assay, multiplex PCR amplified TCR CDR3 regions from genomic DNA. For each cell subset, the extracted genomic DNA was distributed evenly across all wells of several immunoSEQ 96-well plates, and each plate served as one replicate. For sorted subsets, each replicate PCR was loaded with around 220 ng genomic DNA, equivalent to 30,000 or so T cell genomes. The purified libraries were quantified using a Qubit 3.0 fluorometer, sized with a Bioanalyzer 2100, and then quantified again using the KAPA Library Quantification kit. Every immunoSEQ 96-well plate was sequenced on a separate single-read 150-cycle Illumina NextSeq 550 flow cell. Per the authors' processing: Because the immunoSEQ output held only junctional sequences and lacked quality scores, the filtering could not match the filtering applied to full-length reads. To assign V/J genes and CDR3, sequences were annotated using PyIR, a Python wrapper for IgBLAST v1.9, with IMGT germline references. Any read was removed if the V/J assignment was weak (E-value above 1e-6), the CDR3 was missing, or the read contained stop codons, out-of-frame junctions, or ambiguous translated residues. A V3J clonotype was defined by an identical inferred V gene, J gene, and CDR3 amino acid sequence. Percentage overlap between repertoires was computed as shared unique clonotypes divided by the size of the smaller repertoire. Three approaches were used to assess repertoire richness: RTK rarefaction, the Chao1 estimator, and Recon v2.1 estimates of unobserved clonotypes. For all TCRbeta clonotypes obtained by the gDNA method from a few donors, generation probabilities were computed with OLGA. The source is immuneACCESS, and TCRdb retained only in-frame sequences with V and J called. Part of the clones is not carried over; for the studies checked, unresolved V genes explain less than half of this, and the remainder is unexplained. V, J and clone size are those of that table, while D and trimming were read from the DNA. The sample table lists around 1.4 million clones, around 98.5% of them with a count of one. The ten largest clones represent under 0.45% of the sample.

Healthy HIV-negative adults with no recently reported acute infections or vaccinations were included as donors. Only Caucasian adults living in Nashville, Tennessee, USA were represented among the donors. CD4+ T cells were enriched by magnetic negative selection; naive cells were then positively selected on CD45RA, and the negative fraction formed the memory subset. After blood collection by leukapheresis, PBMCs were isolated using Ficoll-Histopaque density gradient centrifugation and then cryopreserved in the vapor phase of liquid nitrogen. Analytical flow cytometry was used to check the purity and quantity of every magnetically sorted T cell population. Each sorted fraction had its genomic DNA isolated and then quantified by UV absorbance on a Nanodrop 2000c. The CDR3 contains 14 residues, cysteine and phenylalanine counted. CDR3 DNA is the only sequence kept; it has 42 bases, read in frame from the first base. V was cut back by 4 bases and J by 1 base, leaving a gap of 12 bases between them. For CDR1 and CDR2, the germline V gene lists SGHRS and YFSETQ.

Note on this clone: It lacks a known antigen. No much larger clonotype is one base removed from it; base qualities were not supplied.

The specimen was naive CD4+ T cells sorted from blood. The meaning of the sample's cell subset or site label: CD45RA+ positively selected. This chain joins TRBV5-1 to TRBJ2-7, and perhaps TRBD2 as D gene, on 6 matching bases. This receptor was identified in a young man in good health. The CDR3 in this case is CASSPGDFSYEQYF. Read as DNA, the sequence is TGCGCCAGCAGCCCGGGGGACTTTTCCTACGAGCAGTACTTC.